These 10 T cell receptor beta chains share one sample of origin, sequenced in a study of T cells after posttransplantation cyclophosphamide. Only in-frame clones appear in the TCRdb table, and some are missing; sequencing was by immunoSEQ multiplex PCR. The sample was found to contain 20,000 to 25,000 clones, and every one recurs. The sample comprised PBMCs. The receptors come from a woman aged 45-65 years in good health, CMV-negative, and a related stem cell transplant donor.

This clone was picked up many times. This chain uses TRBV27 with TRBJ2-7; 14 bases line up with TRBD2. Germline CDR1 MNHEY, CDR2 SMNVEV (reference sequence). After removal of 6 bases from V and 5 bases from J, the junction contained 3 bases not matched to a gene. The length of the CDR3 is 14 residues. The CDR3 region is CASSWGLAGDEQYF. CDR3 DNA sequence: TGTGCCAGCAGCTGGGGACTAGCGGGAGACGAGCAGTACTTC.

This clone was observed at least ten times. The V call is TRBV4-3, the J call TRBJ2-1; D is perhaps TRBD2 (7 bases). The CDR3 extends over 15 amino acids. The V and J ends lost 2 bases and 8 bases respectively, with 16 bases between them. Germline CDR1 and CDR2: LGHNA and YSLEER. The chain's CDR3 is CASSQREGGADEQFF. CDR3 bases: TGCGCCAGCAGCCAACGTGAAGGGGGGGCCGATGAGCAGTTCTTC.

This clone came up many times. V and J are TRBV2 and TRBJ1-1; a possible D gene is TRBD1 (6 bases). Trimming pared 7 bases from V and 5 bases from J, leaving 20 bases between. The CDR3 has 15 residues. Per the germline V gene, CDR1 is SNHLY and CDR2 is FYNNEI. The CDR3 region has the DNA TGTGCCAGCAATTGGGGCAGGGGAGATAAAACTGAAGCTTTCTTT. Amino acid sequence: CASNWGRGDKTEAFF.

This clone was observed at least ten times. CDR3 amino acids: CASSSQGIADTQYF. CDR3 coding DNA: TGTGCCAGCAGCTCACAGGGAATCGCAGATACGCAGTATTTT. This chain uses TRBV7-3 with TRBJ2-3; a weak D match, TRBD1 (6 bases). Looked up from germline, CDR1 is SGHTA and CDR2 is FQGTGA. V was trimmed by 4 bases and J by 4 bases, leaving 12 bases between them. This CDR3 spans 14 amino acids.

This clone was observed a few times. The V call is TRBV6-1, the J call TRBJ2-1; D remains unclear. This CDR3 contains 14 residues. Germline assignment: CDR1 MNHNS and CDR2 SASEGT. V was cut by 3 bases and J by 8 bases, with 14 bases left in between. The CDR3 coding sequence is TGTGCCAGCAGTGACTCATCTGGCAGCGATGAGCAGTTCTTC. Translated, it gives CASSDSSGSDEQFF.

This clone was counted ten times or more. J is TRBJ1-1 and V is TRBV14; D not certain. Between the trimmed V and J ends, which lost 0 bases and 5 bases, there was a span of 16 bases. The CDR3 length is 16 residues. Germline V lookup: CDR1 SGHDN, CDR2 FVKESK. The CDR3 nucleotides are TGTGCCAGCAGCCAAGAAAGACTCTCAACGGGAACTGAAGCTTTCTTT. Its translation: CASSQERLSTGTEAFF.

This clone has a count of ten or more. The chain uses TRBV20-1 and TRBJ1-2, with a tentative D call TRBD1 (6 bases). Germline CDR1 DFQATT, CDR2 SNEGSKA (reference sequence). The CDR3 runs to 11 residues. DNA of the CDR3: TGCAGCATACAGGGACACTATGGCTACACCTTC. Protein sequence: CSIQGHYGYTF.

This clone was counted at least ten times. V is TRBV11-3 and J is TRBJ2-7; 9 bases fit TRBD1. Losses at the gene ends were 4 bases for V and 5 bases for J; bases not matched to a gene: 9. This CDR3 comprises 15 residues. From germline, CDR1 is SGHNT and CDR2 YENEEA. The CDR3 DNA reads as TGTGCCAGCAGCTCACGGGACAGGGCCTTCGACGAGCAGTACTTC. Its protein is CASSSRDRAFDEQYF.

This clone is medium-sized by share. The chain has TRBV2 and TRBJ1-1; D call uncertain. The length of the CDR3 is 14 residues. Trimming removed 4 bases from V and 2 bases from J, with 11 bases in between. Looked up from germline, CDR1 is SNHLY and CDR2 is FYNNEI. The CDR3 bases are TGTGCCAGCAGTGTATACAATACCAACACTGAAGCTTTCTTT. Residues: CASSVYNTNTEAFF.

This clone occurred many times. Here the CDR3 DNA reads TGCGCCAGCAGCTTCGGGACAGGGGATTCACCCCTCCACTTT. It codes for CASSFGTGDSPLHF. This sequence joins TRBV5-1 and TRBJ1-6; 10 bases are shared with TRBD1. Germline CDR1 and CDR2: SGHRS and YFSETQ. Trimming cost V 2 bases and J 8 bases; bases outside gene matches: 1. The CDR3 runs 14 residues.